This entry is about one T cell receptor beta chain. This specimen comes from a study of blood T cell repertoires in COVID-19. Turning to the study itself: The samples span acute and convalescent COVID-19 from the United States, Italy and Spain. Nucleic acid was either cDNA or gDNA, and it came from T cells, B-cell-depleted T cells, or PBMCs.

The CDR3 runs 16 residues. V dropped 2 bases and J dropped 5 bases, with 18 bases sitting between them. The germline CDR1 and CDR2 sequences are MDHEN and SYDVKM. TCRdb keeps only in-frame clones here, not all; method: immunoSEQ multiplex PCR. The sample consists of about 85,000 clones, 90% of them appearing once. This clonotype was sampled from a woman over 75 with active or convalescent COVID-19. The rearrangement joins TRBV28 to TRBJ1-1; D perhaps matches TRBD1 (6 bases). What was sequenced was peripheral blood. The chain's CDR3 is CASSLARADSWTEAFF. The CDR3 coding sequence is TGTGCCAGCAGTTTAGCTAGGGCGGACAGTTGGACTGAAGCTTTCTTT.